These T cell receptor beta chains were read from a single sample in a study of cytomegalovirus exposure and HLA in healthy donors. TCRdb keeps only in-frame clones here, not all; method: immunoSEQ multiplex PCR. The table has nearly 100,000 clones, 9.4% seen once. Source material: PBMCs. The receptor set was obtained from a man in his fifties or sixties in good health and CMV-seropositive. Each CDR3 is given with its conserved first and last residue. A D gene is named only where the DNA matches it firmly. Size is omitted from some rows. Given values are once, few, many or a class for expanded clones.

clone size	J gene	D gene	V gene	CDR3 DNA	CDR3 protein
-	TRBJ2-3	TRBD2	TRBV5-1	TGCGCCAGCAGCTTGCTACTAGCGGGGAGCACAGATACGCAGTATTTT	CASSLLLAGSTDTQYF
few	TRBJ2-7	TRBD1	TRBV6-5	TGTGCCAGCACCAAGAACAGGGGGAACTACGAGCAGTACTTC	CASTKNRGNYEQYF
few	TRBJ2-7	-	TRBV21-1	TGTGCCAGCAGCCTCAAGGTTGGGGGACTAGCGGGACCCTCCACCTACGAGCAGTACTTC	CASSLKVGGLAGPSTYEQYF
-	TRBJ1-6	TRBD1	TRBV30	TGTGCCTGGAGTGTACGGGGCAGACAGGGAAGACCCCTCCACTTT	CAWSVRGRQGRPLHF
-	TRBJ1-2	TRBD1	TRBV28	TGTGCCAGCAATACCCCCGGACAGGCTAATGGCTACACCTTC	CASNTPGQANGYTF
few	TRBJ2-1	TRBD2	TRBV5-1	TGCGCCAGCAGCTTGCGCCAGAAGGCTAGCGGCTACAATGAGCAGTTCTTC	CASSLRQKASGYNEQFF
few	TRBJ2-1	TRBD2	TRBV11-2	TGTGCCAGCAGCCCCCTGCTAGCGGGAGCACGTGAGCAGTTCTTC	CASSPLLAGAREQFF
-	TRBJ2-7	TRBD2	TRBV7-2	TGTGCCAGCAGCGAAGGGACTAGCGGGACTTTTTACGAGCAGTACTTC	CASSEGTSGTFYEQYF
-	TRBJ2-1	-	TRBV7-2	TGTGCCAGCAGCCGGACAGCGAGCTCCTACAATGAGCAGTTCTTC	CASSRTASSYNEQFF
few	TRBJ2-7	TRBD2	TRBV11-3	TGTGCCAGCAGCTTGAGCGGGAGTGGCTCCTACGAGCAGTACTTC	CASSLSGSGSYEQYF
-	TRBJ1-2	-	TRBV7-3	TGTGCCAGCAGCTTAACATCAGGGAACTATGGCTACACCTTC	CASSLTSGNYGYTF
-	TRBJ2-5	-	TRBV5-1	TGCGCCAGCAGCTCCCCTACAGGGAAAGAGACCCAGTACTTC	CASSSPTGKETQYF
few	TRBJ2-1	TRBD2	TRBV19	TGTGCCAGTAGTCTTCTAGCGGGGCTATCCTACAATGAGCAGTTCTTC	CASSLLAGLSYNEQFF
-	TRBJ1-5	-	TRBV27	TGTGCCAGCAGTTTGGGGGGGGGACAGCCCCAGCATTTT	CASSLGGGQPQHF
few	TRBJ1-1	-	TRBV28	TGTGCCAGCAGTTTATGGCAGGGCAGCACTGAAGCTTTCTTT	CASSLWQGSTEAFF
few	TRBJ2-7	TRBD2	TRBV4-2	TGTGCCAGCAGTCCTACCAACGTAGCGGGAGGGTACGAGCAGTACTTC	CASSPTNVAGGYEQYF
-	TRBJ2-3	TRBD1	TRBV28	TGTGCCAGCAACAATAGGGCTCCGGGACAGGGAAGCACAGATACGCAGTATTTT	CASNNRAPGQGSTDTQYF
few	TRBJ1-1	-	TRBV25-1	TGTGCCAGCCTACCCCCGGGGCGGGGGCAAGCTTTCTTT	CASLPPGRGQAFF
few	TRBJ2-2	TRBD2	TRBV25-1	TGTGCCAGCAGTGTTCGACTAGCCCGGGACACCGGGGAGCTGTTTTTT	CASSVRLARDTGELFF
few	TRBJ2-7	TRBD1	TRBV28	TGTGCCAGCAGTCTAATATATACAGGGGTATCCTACGAGCAGTACTTC	CASSLIYTGVSYEQYF
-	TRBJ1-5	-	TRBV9	TGTGCCAGCAGCCCCCGTCAGCCCCAGCATTTT	CASSPRQPQHF
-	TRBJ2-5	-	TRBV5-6	TGTGCCAGCAGCTTGAAGATAACCGGGACAATAGCAGAGACCCCGTACTTC	CASSLKITGTIAETPYF
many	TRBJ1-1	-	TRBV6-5	TGTGCCAGCAGTTCCTCCTATAACACTGAAGCTTTCTTT	CASSSSYNTEAFF
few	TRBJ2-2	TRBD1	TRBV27	TGTGCCAGCAAGGGGGGACAGGGTGGGGGGGAGCTGTTTTTT	CASKGGQGGGELFF
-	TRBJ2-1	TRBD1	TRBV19	TGTGCCAGCAGACTCTCCGGGACAGGGGGGAACAATGAGCAGTTCTTC	CASRLSGTGGNNEQFF
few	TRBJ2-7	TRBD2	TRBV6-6	TGTGCCAGCAGCCTAGCGGGAGGCTCCTACGAGCAGTACTTC	CASSLAGGSYEQYF
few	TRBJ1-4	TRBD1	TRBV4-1	TGCGCCAGCAGCCTCAACTTGTCAGGGGGGCCGAATGAAAAACTGTTTTTT	CASSLNLSGGPNEKLFF
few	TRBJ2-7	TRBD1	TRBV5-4	TGTGCCAGCAGCTTAGGGACAGGGGACGAGCAGTACTTC	CASSLGTGDEQYF
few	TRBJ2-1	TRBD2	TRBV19	TGTGCCAGTAGTAACGGACTAGCGGGAAATGAGCAGTTCTTC	CASSNGLAGNEQFF
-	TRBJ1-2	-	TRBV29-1	TGCAGCGTTGTAGGGCCGGGGGGCTACACCTTC	CSVVGPGGYTF
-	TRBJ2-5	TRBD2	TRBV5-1	TGCGCCAGCAGCTCGACCGGGACTAGCCAAGAGACCCAGTACTTC	CASSSTGTSQETQYF
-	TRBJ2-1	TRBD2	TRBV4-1	TGCGCCAGCAGCCCCGGGGGGTTGAGTCCGAATGAGCAGTTCTTC	CASSPGGLSPNEQFF
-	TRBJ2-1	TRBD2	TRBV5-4	TGTGCCAGCAGCTTGGCCAAGGTAGCGGGAGGACAAAGCAATGAGCAGTTCTTC	CASSLAKVAGGQSNEQFF
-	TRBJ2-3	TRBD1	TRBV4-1	TGCGCCAGCAGCCACCCGGGACAGCTCACAGATACGCAGTATTTT	CASSHPGQLTDTQYF
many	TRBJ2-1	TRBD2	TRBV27	TGTGCCAGCTCTCTAAGCGGGAGGGGGGGCCTCTCCTACAATGAGCAGTTCTTC	CASSLSGRGGLSYNEQFF